This TCR beta chain comes out of a study of T cell repertoires in cytomegalovirus infection. Overall study context: Shared public TCR beta signatures pointed to both CMV infection and a matching HLA type.

The table lists this clonotype with many counts. The antigen remains unidentified. The CDR3 is 15 amino acids. J gave up 6 bases and V 4 bases, and 5 bases lay outside the gene matches. Study results and caveats: Across the ex vivo response, the dominant clonotypes were HLA-C-restricted CMV-specific TCR beta clonotypes. Of the TCR beta families, the public ones yielded a cumulative frequency that identified carriers of CMV plus the relevant HLA.

TCRdb re-derived calls from the reads in MiXCR, one entry per CDR3 protein. The table has around 260,000 distinct CDR3 sequences, approximately 10% seen once. The origin of this receptor is a human donor in good health (CMV status not recorded). Some clones in this sample may be carry-over from other donors' samples. The chain carries TRBV12-3 or TRBV12-4 and TRBJ2-1; 11 bases match TRBD1. The sequencing input was PBMCs. The CDR3, as DNA: TGTGCCAGCAGTTCCCCGGGACAGGGGGGCAATGAGCAGTTCTTC. Amino acids: CASSSPGQGGNEQFF.